A selection of T cell receptor beta chains follows, all from one sample in a study of metastatic and nonmetastatic thyroid tumors. With MiXCR, TCRdb called clones anew from the PCR reads. The sample lists roughly 70,000 clones, less than 20% occurring once. Source material: blood. Receptors originate from a female donor with papillary thyroid cancer or a benign thyroid nodule (not recorded which). Some clones in this sample may be carry-over from other donors' samples. Each CDR3 is given with its conserved first and last residue. D genes are given only for firm matches.

TRBV2	TRBD2	CASRKGTSESYNEQFF
TRBV6-1	.	CASSSASSAYGYTF
TRBV2	.	CASSEGVFYTGYGYTF
TRBV7-2	.	CASSLSLGSYNEQFF
TRBV25-1	TRBD1	CASSGWGQGWFNEQFF
TRBV20-1	TRBD1	CSARDHRGLDSYEQYF
TRBV9	.	CASSVDGNYGYTF
TRBV25-1	.	CASSPDKTPNEQFF
TRBV5-5	TRBD2	CASRRTSGSTDTQYF
TRBV9	.	CASSVNGRGGYEQYF
TRBV28	.	CASSFVSYEQYF
TRBV29-1	TRBD1	CSVDRGLGEAFF
TRBV20-1	.	CSARSQAPGTYEQYF
TRBV20-1	TRBD2	CSALFPSGSTNEQFF
TRBV30	TRBD2	CAWSPGTSGAPYEQYF
TRBV11-2	.	CASSLGGIGMNTEAFF
TRBV10-2	.	CASSESGTQYF
TRBV20-1	TRBD1	CSATRDRGLNQPQHF
TRBV18	TRBD1	CASSPTGTVYEQYF
TRBV2	.	CASSEGRQGGGTGELFF
TRBV27	.	CASGLSLSAWERGETQYF
TRBV18	.	CASSPQKSESYF